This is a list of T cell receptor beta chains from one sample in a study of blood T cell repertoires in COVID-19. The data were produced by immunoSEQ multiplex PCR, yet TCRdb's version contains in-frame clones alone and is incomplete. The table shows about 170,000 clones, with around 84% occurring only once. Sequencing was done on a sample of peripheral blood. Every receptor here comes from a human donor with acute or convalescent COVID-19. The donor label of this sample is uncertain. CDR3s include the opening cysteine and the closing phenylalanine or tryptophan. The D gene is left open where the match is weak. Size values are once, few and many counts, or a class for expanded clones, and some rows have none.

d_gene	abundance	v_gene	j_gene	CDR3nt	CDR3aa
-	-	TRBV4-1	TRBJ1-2	TGCGCCAGCAGCCCGGGGGGGACACCTAGAAGCGGCTACACCTTC	CASSPGGTPRSGYTF
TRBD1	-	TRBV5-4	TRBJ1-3	TGTGCCAGCAGCTTGGGACAGGGGACCTCTGGAAACACCATATATTTT	CASSLGQGTSGNTIYF
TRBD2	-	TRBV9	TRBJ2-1	TGTGCCAGCAGCCCCCGGGGACTAGCGGGGGGCCCTGAGCAGTTCTTC	CASSPRGLAGGPEQFF
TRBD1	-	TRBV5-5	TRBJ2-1	TGTGCCAGCAGCAGACAGGGTTCTCCCTACAATGAGCAGTTCTTC	CASSRQGSPYNEQFF
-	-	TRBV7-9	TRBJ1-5	TGTGCCAGCAGCTTAGTCAGTCAGCCCCAGCATTTT	CASSLVSQPQHF
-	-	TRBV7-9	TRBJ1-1	TGTGCCAGCAGTTCGACCGGGGTAGGCACTGAAGCTTTCTTT	CASSSTGVGTEAFF
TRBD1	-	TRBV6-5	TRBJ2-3	TGTGCCAGCAGTTACAAGGGACAGGGGGCAGATACGCAGTATTTT	CASSYKGQGADTQYF
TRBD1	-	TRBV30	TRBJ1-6	TGTGCCTGGAGGAACTACCGGGACAGGAGCTCCTATAATTCACCCCTCCACTTT	CAWRNYRDRSSYNSPLHF
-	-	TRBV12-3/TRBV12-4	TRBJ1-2	TGTGCCAGCAGTTTAGACAGGAACTATGGCTACACCTTC	CASSLDRNYGYTF
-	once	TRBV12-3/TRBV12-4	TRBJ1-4	TGTGCCAGCAGTGGGGGGGATGAAAAACTGTTTTTT	CASSGGDEKLFF
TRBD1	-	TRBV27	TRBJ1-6	TGTGCCAGCAGTGCGACAGGGAGTTCACCCCTCCACTTT	CASSATGSSPLHF
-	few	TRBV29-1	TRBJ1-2	TGCAGCGTTGATTGGTCGGTGGAGGGCTACACCTTC	CSVDWSVEGYTF
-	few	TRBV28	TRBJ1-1	TGTGCCAGCAGTTTCTTCTACTCTGGTGCGTATGAAGCTTTCTTT	CASSFFYSGAYEAFF
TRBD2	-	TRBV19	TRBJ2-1	TGTGCCACCACCAGGAGTCGGGCTAGCGGGGGTCATGAGCAGTTCTTC	CATTRSRASGGHEQFF
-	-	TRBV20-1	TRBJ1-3	TGCAGTGCTAGTTCAGGGTGGGGAAACACCATATATTTT	CSASSGWGNTIYF
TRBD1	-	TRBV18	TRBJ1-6	TGTGCCAGCTCGGGGGACAGGGGACTTTATAATTCACCCCTCCACTTT	CASSGDRGLYNSPLHF
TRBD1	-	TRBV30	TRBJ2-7	TGTGCCTGGAGTGTACTACAGGGGGTCGACGAGCAGTACTTC	CAWSVLQGVDEQYF
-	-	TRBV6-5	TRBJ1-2	TGTGCCAGCACCGGACCCAGGAGCGGATATGGCTACACCTTC	CASTGPRSGYGYTF
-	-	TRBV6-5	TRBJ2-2	TGTGCCAGCATTTGGCGGGGGCCGAACACCGGGGAGCTGTTTTTT	CASIWRGPNTGELFF
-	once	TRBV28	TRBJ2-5	TGTGCCAGCAGTTTAGAGGGCGGAGAGACCCAGTACTTC	CASSLEGGETQYF
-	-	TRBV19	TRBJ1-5	TGTGCCAGTAGGGAGGGGGGGGATCAGCCCCAGCATTTT	CASREGGDQPQHF
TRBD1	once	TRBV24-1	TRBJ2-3	TGTGCCACCAGTGATTGGGGACAGGGCCCGAGGGGCACAGATACGCAGTATTTT	CATSDWGQGPRGTDTQYF